The present T cell receptor beta chain was sequenced within a study of T cell changes during pregnancy in multiple sclerosis. The J segment lost 4 bases and the V segment lost 5 bases, leaving 16 bases of the junction unmatched. Germline-derived CDR1 and CDR2 are ENHRY and SYGVKD. The CDR3 extends over 17 amino acids. Libraries were prepared by immunoSEQ multiplex PCR; TCRdb keeps only in-frame clonotypes and omits some of them. The table shows some 80,000 clones, with 94% occurring only once. The chain is built from TRBV10-3 and TRBJ2-7; 8 nucleotides line up with TRBD1. The TCR was taken from a female donor with multiple sclerosis, enrolled in a pregnancy study. The material was peripheral blood, obtained in the third trimester of pregnancy. This CDR3 is CAISQGAGSLGGYEQYF. DNA of the CDR3: TGTGCCATCAGTCAGGGGGCCGGGTCTCTCGGAGGTTACGAGCAGTACTTC.